This T cell receptor (beta chain) was sequenced in a study of shared clonotypes between healthy human individuals (dated by TCRdb to about 2020). In terms of the full investigation: The cohort included three men and a couple of women between 18 and 49 years of age. Libraries were prepared and TCR repertoires were sequenced by different laboratories using diverse techniques, in order to increase sequencing depth and limit assay-specific biases. Each donor's leukapheresis produced roughly between roughly 0.9 and 9 billion PBMCs. For each donor, CD4 naive and CD4 memory were each given three plates, CD8 naive was given two plates, and CD8 memory was given one plate. To estimate repertoire size and how much clonotypes are shared between individuals, the study performed deep sequencing of blood TCR repertoires from five healthy adults. The research as a whole found: Sharing across a few donors was observed for approximately 5% of naive CD4, about 4% of naive CD8, 2% to 2.5% of memory CD4, and approximately 0.41% of memory CD8 clonotypes. Pairwise subsampling led to the expectation that sequencing depth would affect the degree of clonotype sharing among donors. Even with the large sequencing depth, rarefaction of the sorted-subset datasets indicated that sequencing was incomplete. Higher generation probabilities were observed for clonotypes shared by all four sorted-subset donors than for non-shared clonotypes. Sampling was limited to blood, and TCR repertoires in tissue likely differ from TCR repertoires in blood. Naive subsets generally had larger estimated clonotype richness than memory subsets did. Because the study included only a small number of donors, the genetic and exposure-history diversity represented was limited.

V lost 4 bases and J lost 3 bases; the stretch between them is 6 bases long. Counted from cysteine to phenylalanine, this CDR3 has 13 amino acids. The kept DNA is CDR3 alone, 39 bases in frame from the first base. For CDR1 and CDR2, the germline V gene lists SGHAT and FQNNGV. The donors were healthy, HIV-negative adults who had no recently reported acute infections or vaccinations. All donors were Caucasian adults living in Nashville, Tennessee, USA. CD4+ T cells were enriched by magnetic negative selection, after which naive cells were positively selected on CD45RA and the negative fraction was taken as the memory subset. Blood was collected by leukapheresis, and PBMCs were isolated by Ficoll-Histopaque density gradient centrifugation and then cryopreserved in liquid nitrogen vapor phase. Purity and quantity of every magnetically sorted T cell population were checked by analytical flow cytometry. From each sorted fraction, genomic DNA was isolated and quantified by UV absorbance on a Nanodrop 2000c.

TCR CDR3 regions were amplified from genomic DNA by multiplex PCR using the deep immunoSEQ assay. Extracted genomic DNA from each cell subset was distributed evenly across all wells of several immunoSEQ 96-well plates, and each plate was treated as a replicate. For sorted subsets, around 0.2 ug genomic DNA, equal to 25,000 to 35,000 T cell genomes, was loaded into each replicate PCR. Purified libraries were measured with a Qubit 3.0 fluorometer, size-checked on a Bioanalyzer 2100, and measured again with the KAPA Library Quantification kit. A separate single-read 150-cycle Illumina NextSeq 550 flow cell was used to sequence each immunoSEQ 96-well plate. The original pipeline was this. The immunoSEQ output contained only junctional sequences without quality scores, so filtering could not match that applied to full-length reads. To assign V/J genes and CDR3, sequences were annotated using PyIR, a Python wrapper for IgBLAST v1.9, with IMGT germline references. Reads were removed for weak V/J assignments (E-value above 1e-6), missing CDR3, stop codons, out-of-frame junctions, or ambiguous translated residues. V3J clonotypes were defined as sequences sharing the same inferred V gene, J gene, and CDR3 amino acid sequence. Percentage overlap between repertoires was calculated by dividing the number of shared unique clonotypes by the size of the smaller repertoire. RTK rarefaction, the Chao1 estimator, and Recon v2.1 estimates of unobserved clonotypes were used to assess repertoire richness. Generation probabilities for all TCRbeta clonotypes obtained by the gDNA method from a handful of donors were computed using OLGA. The clones in this table, taken by TCRdb from immuneACCESS, are in-frame only. Not every clone is retained; where verified, under half of the shortfall comes from an unresolved V gene, and the cause of the rest is unknown. That table is the source of V, J and clone size, and D and trimming were worked out from the DNA. This sample is represented by approximately 1,500,000 clones; roughly 96% of them were singletons. 1% to 1.5% of the sample is taken by the ten largest.

Notes on this clone: No cognate antigen has been identified for it. Within one base of it there is no much larger clone, and no base qualities were kept.

The chain uses TRBV11-2 and TRBJ1-4, with the D gene not confidently named. Sequenced input: naive CD4+ T cells sorted from blood. The cell subset or site label, read with the paper, signifies: CD45RA+ positively selected. The sequence was obtained from a young man in good health. The DNA is as follows: TGTGCCAGCAGCTCCGGGCCTAATGAAAAACTGTTTTTT. Its amino acids are CASSSGPNEKLFF. Outside the CDR3, residues come from the reference TRBV11-2 and TRBJ1-4 proteins, so the full variable domain is: EAGVAQSPRYKIIEKRQSVAFWCNPISGHATLYWYQQILGQGPKLLIQFQNNGVVDDSQLPKDRFSAERLKGVDSTLKIQPAKLEDSAVYLCASSSGPNEKLFFGSGTQLSVL.